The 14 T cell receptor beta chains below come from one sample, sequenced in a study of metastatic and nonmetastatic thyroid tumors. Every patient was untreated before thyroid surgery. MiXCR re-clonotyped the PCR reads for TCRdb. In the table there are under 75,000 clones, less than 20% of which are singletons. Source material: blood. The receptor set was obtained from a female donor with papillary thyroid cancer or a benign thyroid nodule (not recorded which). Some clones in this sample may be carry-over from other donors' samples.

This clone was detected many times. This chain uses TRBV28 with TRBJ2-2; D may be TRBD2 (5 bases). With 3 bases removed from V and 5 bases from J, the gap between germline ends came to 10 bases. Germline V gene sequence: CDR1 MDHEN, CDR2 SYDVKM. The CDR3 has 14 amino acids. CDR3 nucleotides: TGTGCCAGCAGTTTTATAGGGAGAACCGGGGAGCTGTTTTTT. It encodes CASSFIGRTGELFF.

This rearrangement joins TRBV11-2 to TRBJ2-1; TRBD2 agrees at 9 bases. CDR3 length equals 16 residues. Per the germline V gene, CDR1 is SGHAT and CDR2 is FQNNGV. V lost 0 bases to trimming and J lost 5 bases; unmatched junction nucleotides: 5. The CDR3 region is CASSLDGRGGNNEQFF. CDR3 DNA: TGTGCCAGCAGCTTAGACGGGCGGGGGGGCAACAATGAGCAGTTCTTC.

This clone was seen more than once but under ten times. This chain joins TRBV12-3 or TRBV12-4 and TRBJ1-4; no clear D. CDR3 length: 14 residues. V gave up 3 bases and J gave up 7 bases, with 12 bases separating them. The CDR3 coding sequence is TGTGCCAGCAGTTTGTCCAAAGGGAGTGAAAAACTGTTTTTT. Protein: CASSLSKGSEKLFF.

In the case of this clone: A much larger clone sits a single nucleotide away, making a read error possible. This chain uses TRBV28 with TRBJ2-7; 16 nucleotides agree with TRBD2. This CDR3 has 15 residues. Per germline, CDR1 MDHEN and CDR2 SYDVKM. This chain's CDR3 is CSSTLGLAGGYKQYF. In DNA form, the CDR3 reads TGTTCCAGCACTCTGGGACTAGCGGGAGGGTACAAGCAGTACTTC.

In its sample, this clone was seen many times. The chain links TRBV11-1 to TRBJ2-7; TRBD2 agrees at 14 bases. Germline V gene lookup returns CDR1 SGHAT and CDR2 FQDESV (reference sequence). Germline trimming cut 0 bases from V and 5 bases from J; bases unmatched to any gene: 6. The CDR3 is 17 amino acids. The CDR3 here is CASSLARGLAGVDEQYF. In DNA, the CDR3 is TGTGCCAGCAGCTTAGCGCGGGGACTAGCGGGAGTTGACGAGCAGTACTTC.

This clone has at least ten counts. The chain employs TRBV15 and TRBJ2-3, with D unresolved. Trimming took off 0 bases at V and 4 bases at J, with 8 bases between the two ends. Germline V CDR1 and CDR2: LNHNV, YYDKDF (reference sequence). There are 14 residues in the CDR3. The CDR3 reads CATSRDLDADTQYF. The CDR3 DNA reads TGTGCCACCAGCAGAGATCTAGATGCAGATACGCAGTATTTT.

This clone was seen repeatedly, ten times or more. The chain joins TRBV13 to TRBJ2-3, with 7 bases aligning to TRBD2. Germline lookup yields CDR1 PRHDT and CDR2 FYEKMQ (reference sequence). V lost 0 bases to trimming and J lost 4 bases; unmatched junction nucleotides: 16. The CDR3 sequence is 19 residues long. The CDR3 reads CASSLGPGFREVLPDTQYF. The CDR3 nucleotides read TGTGCCAGCAGCTTAGGCCCCGGATTTCGGGAGGTTTTGCCAGATACGCAGTATTTT.

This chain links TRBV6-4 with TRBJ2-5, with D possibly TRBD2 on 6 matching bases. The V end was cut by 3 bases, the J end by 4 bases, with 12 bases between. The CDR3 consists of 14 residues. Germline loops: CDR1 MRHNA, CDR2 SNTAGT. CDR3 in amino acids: CASSEGQGGETQYF. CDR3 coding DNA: TGTGCCAGCAGTGAAGGTCAGGGAGGAGAGACCCAGTACTTC.

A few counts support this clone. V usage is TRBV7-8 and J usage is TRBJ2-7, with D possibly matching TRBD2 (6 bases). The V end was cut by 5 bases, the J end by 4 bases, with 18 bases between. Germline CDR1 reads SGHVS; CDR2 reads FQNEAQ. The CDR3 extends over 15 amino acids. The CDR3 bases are TGTGCCAGCAGCCCCCTCGCTAGCGTGAGTTACGAGCAGTACTTC. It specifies CASSPLASVSYEQYF.

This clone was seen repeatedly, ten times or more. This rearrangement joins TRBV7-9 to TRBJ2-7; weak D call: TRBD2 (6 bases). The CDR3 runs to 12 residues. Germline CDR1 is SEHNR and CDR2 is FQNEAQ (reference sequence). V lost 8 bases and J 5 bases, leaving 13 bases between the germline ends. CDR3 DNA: TGTGCCAGCGGCCAGGGACTCCACGAGCAGTACTTC. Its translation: CASGQGLHEQYF.

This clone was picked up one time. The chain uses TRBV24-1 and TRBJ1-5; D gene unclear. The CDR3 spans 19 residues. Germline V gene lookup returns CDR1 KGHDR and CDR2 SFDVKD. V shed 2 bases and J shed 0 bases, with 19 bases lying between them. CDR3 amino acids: CATSDCRTADGYSNQPQHF. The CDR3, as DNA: TGTGCCACCAGTGATTGTCGCACGGCGGATGGTTATAGCAATCAGCCCCAGCATTTT.

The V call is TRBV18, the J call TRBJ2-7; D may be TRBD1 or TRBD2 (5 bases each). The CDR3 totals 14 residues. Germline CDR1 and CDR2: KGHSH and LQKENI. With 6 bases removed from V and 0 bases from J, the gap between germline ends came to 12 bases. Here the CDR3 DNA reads TGTGCCAGCTCGAGTACTGGGGGCTCCTACGAGCAGTACTTC. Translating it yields CASSSTGGSYEQYF. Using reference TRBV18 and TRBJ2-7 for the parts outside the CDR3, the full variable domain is NAGVMQNPRHLVRRRGQEARLRCSPMKGHSHVYWYRQLPEEGLKFMVYLQKENIIDESGMPKERFSAEFPKEGPSILRIQQVVRGDSAAYFCASSSTGGSYEQYFGPGTRLTVT.

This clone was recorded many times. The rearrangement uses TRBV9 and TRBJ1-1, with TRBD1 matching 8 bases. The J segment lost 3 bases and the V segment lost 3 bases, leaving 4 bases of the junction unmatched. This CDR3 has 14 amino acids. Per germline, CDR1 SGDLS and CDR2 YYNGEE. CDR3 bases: TGTGCCAGCAGCGCAACAGGGGGGTACACTGAAGCTTTCTTT. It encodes CASSATGGYTEAFF.

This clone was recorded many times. CDR3 DNA sequence: TGCAGTGCTAGGGGACTAGCGGGAGTCGAGAGCACAGATACGCAGTATTTT. It encodes CSARGLAGVESTDTQYF. The chain combines TRBV20-1 with TRBJ2-3, with 14 bases that match TRBD2. The CDR3 is 17 residues long. The germline V gene has CDR1 DFQATT and CDR2 SNEGSKA (reference sequence). After removal of 3 bases from V and 0 bases from J, the junction contained 5 bases not matched to a gene.